This T cell receptor (beta chain) was documented in a study of cytomegalovirus exposure and HLA in healthy donors. Overall study findings and caveats: 164 TCR beta chains were listed as cytomegalovirus-associated.

This clone turned up a few times. What it binds is not known. Vbeta (60) and Jbeta (13) primers were used in the PCR. The assay was immunoSEQ multiplex PCR, and TCRdb's table has in-frame clones only and misses some. The profile covers 110,000 or so clones, with 67% appearing a single time and about 8.5% taken by the ten largest. The CDR3 spans 14 residues. From germline, CDR1 is SGHAT and CDR2 FQNNGV. The V end was cut by 3 bases, the J end by 6 bases, with 13 bases between. Sequencing input: PBMCs. The clonotype was recovered from a young man in good health and CMV-seropositive. The chain recombines TRBV11-2 with TRBJ2-3, with D uncertain. CDR3 DNA sequence: TGTGCCAGCAGCTTTATACTTCGCCCGGATACGCAGTATTTT. Translation: CASSFILRPDTQYF.